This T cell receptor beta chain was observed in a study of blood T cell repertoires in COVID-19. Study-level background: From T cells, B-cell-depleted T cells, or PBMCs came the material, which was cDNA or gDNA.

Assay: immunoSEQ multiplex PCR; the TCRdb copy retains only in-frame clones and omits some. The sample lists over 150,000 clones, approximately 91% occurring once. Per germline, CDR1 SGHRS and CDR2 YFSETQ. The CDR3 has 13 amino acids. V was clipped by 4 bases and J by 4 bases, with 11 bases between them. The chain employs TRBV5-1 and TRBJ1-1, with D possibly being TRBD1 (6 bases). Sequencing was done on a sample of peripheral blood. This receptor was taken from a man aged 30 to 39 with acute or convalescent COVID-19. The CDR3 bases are TGCGCCAGCAGCCCCGACAGGTTCACTGAAGCTTTCTTT. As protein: CASSPDRFTEAFF.